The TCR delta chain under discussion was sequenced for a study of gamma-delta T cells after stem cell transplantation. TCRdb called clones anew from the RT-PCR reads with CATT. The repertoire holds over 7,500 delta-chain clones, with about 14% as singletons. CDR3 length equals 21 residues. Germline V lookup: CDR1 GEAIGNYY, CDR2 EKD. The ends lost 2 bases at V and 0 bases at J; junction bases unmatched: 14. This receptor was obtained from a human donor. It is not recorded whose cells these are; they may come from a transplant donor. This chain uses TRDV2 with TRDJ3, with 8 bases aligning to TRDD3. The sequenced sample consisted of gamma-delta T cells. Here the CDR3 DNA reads TGTGCCTGTGACATACGTACTGGGGGGCCTCCTAGCTCCTGGGACACCCGACAGATGTTTTTC. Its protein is CACDIRTGGPPSSWDTRQMFF.